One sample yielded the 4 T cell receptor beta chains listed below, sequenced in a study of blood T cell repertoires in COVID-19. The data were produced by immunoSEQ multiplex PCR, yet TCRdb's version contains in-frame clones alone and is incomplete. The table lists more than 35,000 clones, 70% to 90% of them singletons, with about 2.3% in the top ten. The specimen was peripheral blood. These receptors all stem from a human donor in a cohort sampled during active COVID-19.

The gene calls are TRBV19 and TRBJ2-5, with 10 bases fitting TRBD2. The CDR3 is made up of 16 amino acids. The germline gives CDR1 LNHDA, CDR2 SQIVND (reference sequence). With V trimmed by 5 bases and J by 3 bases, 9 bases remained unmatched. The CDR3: CASSPGPSGGKETQYF. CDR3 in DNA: TGTGCCAGTAGTCCCGGTCCTAGCGGGGGAAAAGAGACCCAGTACTTC.

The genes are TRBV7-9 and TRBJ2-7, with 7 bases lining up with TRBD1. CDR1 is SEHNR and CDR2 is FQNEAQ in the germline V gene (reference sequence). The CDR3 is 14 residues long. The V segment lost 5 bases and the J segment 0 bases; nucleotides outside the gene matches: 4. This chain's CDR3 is CASSAGQDSYEQYF. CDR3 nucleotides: TGTGCCAGCAGCGCCGGACAGGACTCCTACGAGCAGTACTTC. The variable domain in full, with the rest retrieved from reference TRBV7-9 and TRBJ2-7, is DTGVSQNPRHKITKRGQNVTFRCDPISEHNRLYWYRQTLGQGPEFLTYFQNEAQLEKSRLLSDRFSAERPKGSFSTLEIQRTEQGDSAMYLCASSAGQDSYEQYFGPGTRLTVT.

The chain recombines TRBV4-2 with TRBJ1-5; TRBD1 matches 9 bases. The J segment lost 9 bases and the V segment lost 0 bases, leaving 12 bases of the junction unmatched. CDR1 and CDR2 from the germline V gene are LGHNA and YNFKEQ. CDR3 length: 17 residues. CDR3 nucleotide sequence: TGTGCCAGCAGCCAAGAAGCGGACAGGGGAACCGCCAGGCCCCAGCATTTT. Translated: CASSQEADRGTARPQHF.

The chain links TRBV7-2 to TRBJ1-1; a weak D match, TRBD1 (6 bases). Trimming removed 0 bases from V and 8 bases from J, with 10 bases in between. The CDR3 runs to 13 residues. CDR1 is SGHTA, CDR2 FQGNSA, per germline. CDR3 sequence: CASSLAVGQEAFF. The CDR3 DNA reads TGTGCCAGCAGCTTAGCTGTAGGACAGGAAGCTTTCTTT.